The TCR beta chain under discussion was sequenced for a study of shared clonotypes between healthy human individuals (dated by TCRdb to 2018 to 2021). As for the study more broadly: A few men and a couple of women, aged 18 to 49 years, made up the cohort. For each donor, three plates each were used for CD4 naive and CD4 memory, two plates were used for CD8 naive, and one plate was used for CD8 memory. To estimate repertoire size and how much clonotype sharing occurs between individuals, the study deeply sequenced the blood TCR repertoires of roughly 5 healthy adults. To increase sequencing depth and limit assay-specific biases, TCR repertoire library preparation and sequencing were carried out by different laboratories using diverse techniques. Per donor, leukapheresis produced somewhere between about 0.85 and 10 billion PBMCs.

V is clipped by 7 bases and J by 2 bases, and the sequence between their germline boundaries is 15 bases long. Based on the germline V gene, the CDR1 and CDR2 sequences are MDHEN and SYDVKM. Including the terminal cysteine and phenylalanine, the CDR3 comprises 15 residues. Of the read, only the CDR3 DNA is kept; its 45 bases are in frame from base 1. Overall results and qualifications from the work: Even with the large sequencing depth, rarefaction of the sorted-subset datasets indicated that sequencing was incomplete. Compared with non-shared clonotypes, the clonotypes found in all four sorted-subset donors had higher generation probabilities. Pairwise subsampling indicated that sequencing depth was expected to affect the degree of clonotype sharing among donors. The genetic and exposure-history diversity represented was limited by the small number of donors. Only blood was sampled, and tissue TCR repertoires likely differ from those in blood. Across a few donors, roughly 5.4% of naive CD4, roughly 3.5% of naive CD8, about 2% of memory CD4, and over 0.35% of memory CD8 clonotypes were shared. Larger estimated clonotype richness was generally found for naive subsets than for memory subsets.

Using the deep immunoSEQ assay, multiplex PCR amplified TCR CDR3 regions from genomic DNA. Genomic DNA extracted from each cell subset was distributed evenly over all wells of several immunoSEQ 96-well plates, and each plate served as one replicate. Each replicate PCR for sorted subsets received roughly 200 ng genomic DNA, equal to about 29,000 T cell genomes. Purified libraries were measured with a Qubit 3.0 fluorometer, size-checked on a Bioanalyzer 2100, and measured again with the KAPA Library Quantification kit. Every immunoSEQ 96-well plate was sequenced on a dedicated single-read 150-cycle Illumina NextSeq 550 flow cell. The authors' pipeline ran thus. Because only junctional sequences without quality scores were contained in the immunoSEQ output, filtering matching that applied to full-length reads could not be performed. Sequences were annotated with PyIR, a Python wrapper for IgBLAST v1.9, using IMGT germline references to assign V/J genes and CDR3. Reads with weak V/J assignments (E-value above 1e-6), missing CDR3, stop codons, out-of-frame junctions, or ambiguous translated residues were removed. V3J clonotypes were defined as sequences sharing the same inferred V gene, J gene, and CDR3 amino acid sequence. The percentage overlap between two repertoires was calculated by dividing the number of shared unique clonotypes by the size of the smaller repertoire. Three approaches were used to assess repertoire richness: RTK rarefaction, the Chao1 estimator, and Recon v2.1 estimates of unobserved clonotypes. For all TCRbeta clonotypes obtained by the gDNA method from a handful of donors, generation probabilities were computed with OLGA. TCRdb provides this immuneACCESS table in a form limited to in-frame rearrangements. Some clones are lacking; in checked studies, under half of them reflect an unresolved V gene, and why the rest are absent is not known. V and J calls and clone size follow that table, whereas D and trimming were derived from the DNA. This sample lists millions of clones; about 95% were detected once. The ten largest clones add up to 1% to 1.3% of the sample.

CD8 naive samples consisted of CD45RO-negative cells that were positively selected for CCR7, yielding a CD45RA+CCR7+ population without TemRA cells. The donors were healthy, HIV-negative adults who had no recently reported acute infections or vaccinations. Every donor was a Caucasian adult living in Nashville, Tennessee, USA. After blood collection by leukapheresis, PBMCs were isolated using Ficoll-Histopaque density gradient centrifugation and then cryopreserved in the vapor phase of liquid nitrogen. Analytical flow cytometry was used to check the purity and quantity of each magnetically sorted T cell population. Genomic DNA was isolated from each sorted fraction and quantified by UV absorbance on a Nanodrop 2000c. A word on this clone: Its antigen target is currently unknown. There are no base qualities to consult, and no much larger clone falls within one base.

This sequence uses TRBV28 and TRBJ1-5, with a tentative D gene TRBD1 over 6 matching bases. This TCR derives from a man aged 18-30 years in good health. Sample: naive CD8+ T cells sorted from blood. Reading the label with the study, this specimen's cell subset or site is: CD45RA+CCR7+. The DNA sequence is as follows: TGTGCCAGCACGGGTGAGGGGGGAGGCAATCAGCCCCAGCATTTT. Translated, this is CASTGEGGGNQPQHF.